These 5 T cell receptor beta chains were all obtained from the same sample, sequenced in a study of shared clonotypes between healthy human individuals. Clones were sequenced by immunoSEQ multiplex PCR, and TCRdb holds only the in-frame ones, with some missing. The profile covers around 990,000 clones, with around three quarters appearing a single time and about 0.89% taken by the ten largest. The sequenced sample consisted of memory CD4+ T cells from PBMCs. Regarding subset: CD45RA-negative fraction. Receptor source: a man in his late teens or twenties in good health. Some clones in this sample may be carry-over from other donors' samples.

Ten or more counts support this clone. CDR3 region: CASSPSGGYNEQFF. CDR3 in DNA: TGCGCCAGCAGCCCTAGCGGGGGATACAATGAGCAGTTCTTC. V is TRBV10-1 and J is TRBJ2-1; TRBD2 aligns across 10 bases. This CDR3 region has 14 residues. The V gene's germline CDR1 is WNHNN and CDR2 SYGVQD (reference sequence). The ends lost 6 bases at V and 4 bases at J; junction bases unmatched: 3.

This clone showed up many times. The rearrangement uses TRBV19 and TRBJ1-4, with 10 bases identical to TRBD1. This CDR3 contains 15 residues. From germline, CDR1 is LNHDA and CDR2 SQIVND (reference sequence). V gave up 3 bases and J gave up 7 bases; unmatched junction bases: 5. The CDR3 region is CASSIIGTGAEKLFF. DNA of the CDR3: TGTGCCAGTAGTATCATTGGGACAGGGGCTGAAAAACTGTTTTTT.

This clone was observed a single time. This chain joins TRBV7-3 and TRBJ2-3, with TRBD1 matching 7 bases. The CDR3 covers 14 residues. The germline gives CDR1 SGHTA, CDR2 FQGTGA. Unmatched junction bases numbered 9, after V lost 7 bases and J lost 5 bases. Here the CDR3 reads CASTDRTFGDTQYF. The DNA of the CDR3 is TGTGCCAGCACGGACAGGACTTTCGGAGATACGCAGTATTTT.

V usage is TRBV5-6 and J usage is TRBJ2-7; D is uncertain. The CDR3 runs to 13 residues. CDR1 SGHDT and CDR2 YYEEEE come from the germline V gene. The V and J ends lost 0 bases and 4 bases respectively, with 8 bases between them. The CDR3 here is CASSLDSPYEQYF. The CDR3 nucleotides read TGTGCCAGCAGCTTGGACAGCCCTTACGAGCAGTACTTC.

This clone has a handful of counts. The V and J genes are TRBV15 and TRBJ2-3, with unresolved D. The CDR3 sequence is 16 residues long. The V gene lost 0 bases and the J gene lost 1 base, with 11 bases spanning the gap. Germline V gene data show CDR1 as LNHNV and CDR2 as YYDKDF (reference sequence). The CDR3 DNA reads TGTGCCACCAGCAGAGATTCCTACCGGGGCACAGATACGCAGTATTTT. This encodes CATSRDSYRGTDTQYF.